This TCR beta chain was identified in a study of regulatory T cells in long-lasting Graves disease. This clonotype was seen only a few times. The sample's time point: newly diagnosed GD, antithyroid drugs for less than 3 months. Researchers made the TCR library from RNA that was extracted from PBMCs. According to the study, TCR beta libraries were built with iRepertoire HTBI primers and CDR3-region Arm-PCR. MiXCR, run by TCRdb on the multiplex PCR reads, gives a single entry per CDR3 protein. In the table there are 680,000 or so distinct CDR3 sequences, about 16% of which are singletons. CDR3 length: 20 amino acids. Trimming took 3 bases from V and 1 from J; bases not matched to a gene: 23. Germline-derived CDR1 and CDR2 are DFQATT and SNEGSKA (reference sequence). The same specimen was also included in a second study, on T cells in Graves' hyperthyroidism and ophthalmopathy. That work states: In the first-round RT-PCR of the TCR CDR3, the HTBI primer set was used.

The V and J genes are TRBV20-1 and TRBJ2-7; TRBD1 matches at 8 bases. This TCR was sampled from a woman aged 25 to 39 with Graves disease. The input for sequencing was peripheral blood mononuclear cells (PBMCs), taken at new diagnosis, from a patient treated with antithyroid drugs. The CDR3: CSARDQGAGIAPTFSYEQYF. The CDR3 DNA reads as TGCAGTGCTAGGGATCAGGGGGCTGGGATAGCCCCGACTTTTTCCTACGAGCAGTACTTC.